This TCR beta chain was obtained from a study of shared clonotypes between healthy human individuals. Study-wide background: The study enrolled a couple of women and three men aged 18 to 49.

Study-level findings and limits: For naive CD4 cells, roughly 4.6% of clonotypes were shared across a handful of donors. Richness estimates generally favored naive over memory subsets.

CDR1 is MNHEY, CDR2 SMNVEV, per germline (reference sequence). The CDR3 length is 11 residues. Trimming stripped 5 bases from V and 4 bases from J, with 5 bases between. Produced via immunoSEQ multiplex PCR; TCRdb's table is partial and in-frame only. The table includes about 2.1 million clones, 85% to 95% detected once. CD45RO-negative, CCR7-positively selected cells formed the naive CD8 fraction, excluding terminally differentiated effector memory CD45RA+ cells. Recent vaccinations or acute infections were absent in the healthy HIV-negative adult donors. On this clone: The target antigen is unknown. Other DNA variants within this sample encode the same CDR3.

The sample consisted of naive CD8+ T cells from PBMCs. The sequence came from a man younger than 30 in good health. Some clones in this sample may be carry-over from other donors' samples. The chain is built from TRBV27 and TRBJ1-2; D is uncertain. As DNA, the CDR3 is TGTGCCAGCAGTCCAGGCTATGGCTACACCTTC. Encoded protein: CASSPGYGYTF.